The T cell receptor (beta chain) under discussion was sequenced for a study of blood T cell repertoires in COVID-19. The table lists this clone with a few counts. One end of the junction is discordant with germline, which a read error may explain. Sequencing used immunoSEQ multiplex PCR; TCRdb keeps in-frame clones, though not all of them. The sample has fewer than 200,000 clones; roughly 80% are singletons. CDR1 and CDR2 (germline): LGHDT, YNNKEL (reference sequence). This CDR3 contains 11 residues. Sequencing was performed on peripheral blood. The chain links TRBV3-1 (or the pseudogene TRBV3-2) to TRBJ1-3; a possible D gene is TRBD1 (5 bases). This TCR was sampled from a woman between 40 and 50 years old with COVID-19, enrolled during active disease. CDR3 DNA: TGTGCCAGCAGCTCCCGGACATTGATAGATTTT. Its protein is CASSSRTLIDF.